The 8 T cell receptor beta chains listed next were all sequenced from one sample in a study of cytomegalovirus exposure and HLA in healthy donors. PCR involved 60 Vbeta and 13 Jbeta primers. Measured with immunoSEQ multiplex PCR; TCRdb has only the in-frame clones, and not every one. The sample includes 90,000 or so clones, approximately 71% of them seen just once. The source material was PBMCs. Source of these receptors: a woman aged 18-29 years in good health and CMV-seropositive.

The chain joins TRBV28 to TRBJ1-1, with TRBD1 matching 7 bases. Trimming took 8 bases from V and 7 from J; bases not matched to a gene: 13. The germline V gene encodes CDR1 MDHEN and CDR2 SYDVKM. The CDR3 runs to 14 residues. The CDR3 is CASRGGRLRLEAFF. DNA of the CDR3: TGTGCCAGCCGAGGGGGCAGGCTCCGTCTTGAAGCTTTCTTT.

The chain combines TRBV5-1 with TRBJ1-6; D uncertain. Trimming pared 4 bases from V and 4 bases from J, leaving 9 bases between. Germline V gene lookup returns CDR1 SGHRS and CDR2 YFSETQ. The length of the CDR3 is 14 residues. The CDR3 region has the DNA TGCGCCAGCAGCCAAACACGTTATAATTCACCCCTCCACTTT. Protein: CASSQTRYNSPLHF.

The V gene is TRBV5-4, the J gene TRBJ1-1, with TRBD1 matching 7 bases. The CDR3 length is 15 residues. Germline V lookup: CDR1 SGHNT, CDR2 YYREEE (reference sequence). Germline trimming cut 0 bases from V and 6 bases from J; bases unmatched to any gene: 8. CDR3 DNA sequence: TGTGCCAGCAGCTTGGAAGCAAGGGGGCTCGCTGAAGCTTTCTTT. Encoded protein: CASSLEARGLAEAFF.

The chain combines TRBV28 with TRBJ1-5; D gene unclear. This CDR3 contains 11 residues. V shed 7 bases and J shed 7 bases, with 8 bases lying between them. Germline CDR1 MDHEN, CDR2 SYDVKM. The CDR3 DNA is TGTGCCAGCATGACGAGGCAGCCCCAGCATTTT. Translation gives CASMTRQPQHF.

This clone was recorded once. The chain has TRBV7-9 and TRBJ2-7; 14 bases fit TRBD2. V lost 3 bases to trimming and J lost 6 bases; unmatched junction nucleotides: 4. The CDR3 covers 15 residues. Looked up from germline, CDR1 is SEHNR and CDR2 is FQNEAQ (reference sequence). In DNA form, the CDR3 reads TGTGCCAGCAGCTTGGGACTAGCGGGAGTCAGCGAGCAGTACTTC. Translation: CASSLGLAGVSEQYF.

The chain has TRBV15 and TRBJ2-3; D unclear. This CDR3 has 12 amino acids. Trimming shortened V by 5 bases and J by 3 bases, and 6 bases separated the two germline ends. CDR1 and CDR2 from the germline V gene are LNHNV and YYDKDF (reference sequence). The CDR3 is CATSDFTDTQYF. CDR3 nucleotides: TGTGCCACCAGCGACTTTACAGATACGCAGTATTTT.

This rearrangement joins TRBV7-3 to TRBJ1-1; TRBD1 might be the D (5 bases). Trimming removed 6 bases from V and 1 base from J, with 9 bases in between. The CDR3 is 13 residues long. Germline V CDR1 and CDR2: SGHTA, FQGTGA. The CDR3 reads CASRRQSNTEAFF. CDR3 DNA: TGTGCCAGCAGACGACAGTCGAACACTGAAGCTTTCTTT.

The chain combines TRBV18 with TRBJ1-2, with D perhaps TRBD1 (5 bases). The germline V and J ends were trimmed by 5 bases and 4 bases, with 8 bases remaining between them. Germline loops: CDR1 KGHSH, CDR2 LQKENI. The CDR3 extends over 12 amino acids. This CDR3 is CASSAGFYGYTF. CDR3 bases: TGTGCCAGCTCAGCAGGGTTCTATGGCTACACCTTC.